The following is a T cell receptor beta chain sequence with its context. The data derive from a study of blood T cell repertoires in COVID-19. Study summary: Sites in the United States, Italy and Spain provided acute and convalescent COVID-19 samples.

The V and J ends lost 3 bases and 8 bases, in that order; junction bases with no gene match: 5. The CDR3 sequence is 13 residues long. Germline lookup yields CDR1 SGHTA and CDR2 FQGNSA. In the original analysis: For nucleated cells, counts were estimated from reference gene primer amplification. Profiled with immunoSEQ multiplex PCR; TCRdb holds only in-frame clones, not every one. V and J calls and clone size are as listed in that table; D and trimming were resolved from the DNA. The table includes 250,000 to 350,000 clones, roughly 83% detected once. Sequenced sample: peripheral blood. This rearrangement joins TRBV7-2 to TRBJ2-5; 8 bases fit TRBD1. This clonotype originated in a human donor with COVID-19, enrolled during active disease. The donor label of this sample is uncertain. CDR3 DNA: TGTGCCAGCAGCTTCCGACAGGGGAGTACCCAGTACTTC. It specifies CASSFRQGSTQYF.